This TCR beta chain was observed in a study of blood T cell repertoires in COVID-19. Study-wide background: Spain, Italy and the United States supplied samples that represented acute and convalescent COVID-19. Sources were T cells, B-cell-depleted T cells, or PBMCs; the material itself was cDNA or gDNA.

In the authors' methods: Quantification of nucleated cells was approximated via reference gene primer amplification. Measured with immunoSEQ multiplex PCR; TCRdb has only the in-frame clones, and not every one. The V and J calls and clone size come from that table; D and trimming were worked out from the DNA. Altogether some 250,000 clones are present, over 65% being singletons, with the ten largest covering approximately 3.2%. Germline V gene sequence: CDR1 SEHNR, CDR2 FQNEAQ (reference sequence). The CDR3 length is 14 residues. Trimming left V 7 bases short and J 3 bases short, with 13 bases between.

The sequencing input was peripheral blood. This sequence joins TRBV7-9 and TRBJ1-5, with a weak D call TRBD1 (6 bases). The source is a woman aged 80 or over with acute or convalescent COVID-19. CDR3 coding DNA: TGTGCCAGCACCACCGGGACACTCAATCAGCCCCAGCATTTT. Protein sequence: CASTTGTLNQPQHF.